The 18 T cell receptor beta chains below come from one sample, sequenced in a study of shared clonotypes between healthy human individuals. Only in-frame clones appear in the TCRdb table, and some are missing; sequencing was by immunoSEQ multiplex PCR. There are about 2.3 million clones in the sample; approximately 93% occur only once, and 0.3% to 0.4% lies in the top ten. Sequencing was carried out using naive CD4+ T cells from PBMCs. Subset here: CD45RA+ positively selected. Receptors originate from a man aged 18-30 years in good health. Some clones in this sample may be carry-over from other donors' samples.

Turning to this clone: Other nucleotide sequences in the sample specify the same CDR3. This chain's CDR3 is CASSPAGKNTEAFF. In DNA form, the CDR3 reads TGTGCCAGCTCACCGGCAGGGAAGAACACTGAAGCTTTCTTT. The chain carries TRBV18 and TRBJ1-1; maybe TRBD1 (5 bases). Trimming took off 3 bases at V and 1 base at J, with 9 bases between the two ends. The CDR3 spans 14 residues. Germline CDR1 and CDR2: KGHSH and LQKENI.

The CDR3 is CASSLSPGQSIYEQYF. CDR3 in DNA: TGTGCCAGCAGTTTATCACCGGGACAGTCGATCTACGAGCAGTACTTC. The chain carries TRBV27 and TRBJ2-7; TRBD1 matches at 7 bases. Per germline, CDR1 MNHEY and CDR2 SMNVEV (reference sequence). Trimming took 0 bases from V and 3 from J; bases not matched to a gene: 8. The CDR3 is 16 residues long.

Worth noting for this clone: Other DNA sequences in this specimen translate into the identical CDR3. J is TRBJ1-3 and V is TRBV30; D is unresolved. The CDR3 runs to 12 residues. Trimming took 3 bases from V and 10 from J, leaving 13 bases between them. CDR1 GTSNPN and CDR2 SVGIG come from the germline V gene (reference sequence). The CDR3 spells CAWSLSGSTIYF. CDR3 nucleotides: TGTGCCTGGAGCCTCAGCGGAAGTACCATATATTTT.

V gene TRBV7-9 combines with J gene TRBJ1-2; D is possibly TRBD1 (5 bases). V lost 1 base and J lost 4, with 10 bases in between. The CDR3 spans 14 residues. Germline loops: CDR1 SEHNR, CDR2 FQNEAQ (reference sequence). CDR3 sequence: CASSLEAGLYGYTF. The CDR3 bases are TGTGCCAGCAGCTTAGAGGCGGGGCTCTATGGCTACACCTTC.

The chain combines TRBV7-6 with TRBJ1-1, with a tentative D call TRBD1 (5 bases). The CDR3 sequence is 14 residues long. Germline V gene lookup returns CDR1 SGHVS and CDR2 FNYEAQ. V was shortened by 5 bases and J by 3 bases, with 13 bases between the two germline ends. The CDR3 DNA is TGTGCCAGCAGCCCCCGGGGCGGCGACACTGAAGCTTTCTTT. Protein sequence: CASSPRGGDTEAFF.

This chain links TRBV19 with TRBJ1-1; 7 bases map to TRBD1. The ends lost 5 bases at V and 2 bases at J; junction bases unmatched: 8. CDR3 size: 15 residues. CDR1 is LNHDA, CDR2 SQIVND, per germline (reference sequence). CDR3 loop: CASSRRGQPNTEAFF. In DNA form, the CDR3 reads TGTGCCAGTAGTCGACGGGGACAGCCAAACACTGAAGCTTTCTTT. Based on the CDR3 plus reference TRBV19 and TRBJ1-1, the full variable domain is DGGITQSPKYLFRKEGQNVTLSCEQNLNHDAMYWYRQDPGQGLRLIYYSQIVNDFQKGDIAEGYSVSREKKESFPLTVTSAQKNPTAFYLCASSRRGQPNTEAFFGQGTRLTVV.

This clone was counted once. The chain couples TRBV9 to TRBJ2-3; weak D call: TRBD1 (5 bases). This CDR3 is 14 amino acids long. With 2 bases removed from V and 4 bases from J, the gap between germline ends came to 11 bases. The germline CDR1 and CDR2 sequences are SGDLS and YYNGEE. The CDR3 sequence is CASSVQGLPDTQYF. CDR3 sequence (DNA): TGTGCCAGCAGCGTTCAGGGTTTGCCAGATACGCAGTATTTT.

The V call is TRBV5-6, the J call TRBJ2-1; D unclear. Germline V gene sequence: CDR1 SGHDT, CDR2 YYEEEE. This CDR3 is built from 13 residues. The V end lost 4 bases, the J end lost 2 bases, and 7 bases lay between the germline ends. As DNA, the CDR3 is TGTGCCAGCAGCCAGAGGACCTACAATGAGCAGTTCTTC. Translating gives CASSQRTYNEQFF.

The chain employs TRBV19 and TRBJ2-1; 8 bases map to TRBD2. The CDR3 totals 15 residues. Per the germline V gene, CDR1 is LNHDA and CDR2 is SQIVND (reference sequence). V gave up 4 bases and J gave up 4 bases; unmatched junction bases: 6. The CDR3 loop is CASSTFREGYNEQFF. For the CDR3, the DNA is TGTGCCAGTAGTACGTTCCGGGAGGGTTACAATGAGCAGTTCTTC.

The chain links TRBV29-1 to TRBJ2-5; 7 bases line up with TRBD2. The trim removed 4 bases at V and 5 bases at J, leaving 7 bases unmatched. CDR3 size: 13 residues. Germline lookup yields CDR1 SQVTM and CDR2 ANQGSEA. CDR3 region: CSVAGRVRETQYF. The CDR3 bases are TGCAGCGTTGCAGGGAGGGTACGGGAGACCCAGTACTTC.

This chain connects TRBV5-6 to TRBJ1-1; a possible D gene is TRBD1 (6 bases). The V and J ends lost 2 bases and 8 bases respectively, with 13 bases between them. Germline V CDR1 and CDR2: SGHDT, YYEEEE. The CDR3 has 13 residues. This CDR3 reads CASSFMRTEEAFF. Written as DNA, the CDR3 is TGTGCCAGCAGCTTTATGAGGACAGAAGAAGCTTTCTTT.

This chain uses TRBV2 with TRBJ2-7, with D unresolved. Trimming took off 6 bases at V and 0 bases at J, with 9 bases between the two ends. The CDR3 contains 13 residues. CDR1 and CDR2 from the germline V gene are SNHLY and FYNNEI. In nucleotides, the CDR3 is TGTGCCAGCAGCTATTACCTCTCCTACGAGCAGTACTTC. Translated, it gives CASSYYLSYEQYF.

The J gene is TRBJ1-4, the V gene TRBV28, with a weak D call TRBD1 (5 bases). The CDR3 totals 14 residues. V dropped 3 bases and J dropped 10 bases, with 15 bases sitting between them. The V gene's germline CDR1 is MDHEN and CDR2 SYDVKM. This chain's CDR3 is CASSFLGVKRKLFF. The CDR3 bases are TGTGCCAGCAGTTTTCTAGGGGTGAAGCGAAAACTGTTTTTT.

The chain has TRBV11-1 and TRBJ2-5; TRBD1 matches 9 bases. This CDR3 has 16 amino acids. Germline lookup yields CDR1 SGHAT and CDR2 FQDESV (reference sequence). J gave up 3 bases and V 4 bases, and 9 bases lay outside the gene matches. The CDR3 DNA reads TGTGCCAGCAGCTCTCAATTAGGACAGGGGAAAGAGACCCAGTACTTC. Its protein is CASSSQLGQGKETQYF.

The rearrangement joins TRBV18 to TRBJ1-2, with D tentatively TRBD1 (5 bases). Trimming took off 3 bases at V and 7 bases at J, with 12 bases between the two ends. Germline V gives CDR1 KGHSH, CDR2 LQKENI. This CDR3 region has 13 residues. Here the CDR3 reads CASSPAREGGYTF. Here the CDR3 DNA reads TGTGCCAGCTCACCGGCCAGGGAGGGTGGCTACACCTTC.

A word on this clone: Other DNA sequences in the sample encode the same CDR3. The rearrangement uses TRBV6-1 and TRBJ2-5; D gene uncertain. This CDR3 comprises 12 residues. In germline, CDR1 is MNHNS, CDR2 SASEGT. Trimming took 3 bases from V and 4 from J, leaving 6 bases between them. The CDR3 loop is CASSEGRETQYF. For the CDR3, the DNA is TGTGCCAGCAGTGAGGGCCGAGAGACCCAGTACTTC.

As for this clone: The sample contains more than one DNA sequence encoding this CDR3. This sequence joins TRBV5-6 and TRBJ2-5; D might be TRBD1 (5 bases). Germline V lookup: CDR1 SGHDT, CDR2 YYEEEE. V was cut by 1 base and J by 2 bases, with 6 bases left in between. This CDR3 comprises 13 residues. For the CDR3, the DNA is TGTGCCAGCAGCTTGAGGGGACAAGAGACCCAGTACTTC. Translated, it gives CASSLRGQETQYF.

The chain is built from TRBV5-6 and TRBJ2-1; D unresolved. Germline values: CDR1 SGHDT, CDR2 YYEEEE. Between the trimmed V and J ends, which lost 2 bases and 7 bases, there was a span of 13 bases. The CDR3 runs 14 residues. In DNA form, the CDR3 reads TGTGCCAGCAGCTTCCTGGGGTTGAGGAATGAGCAGTTCTTC. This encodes CASSFLGLRNEQFF. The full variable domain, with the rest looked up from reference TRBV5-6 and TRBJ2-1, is DAGVTQSPTHLIKTRGQQVTLRCSPKSGHDTVSWYQQALGQGPQFIFQYYEEEERQRGNFPDRFSGHQFPNYSSELNVNALLLGDSALYLCASSFLGLRNEQFFGPGTRLTVL.